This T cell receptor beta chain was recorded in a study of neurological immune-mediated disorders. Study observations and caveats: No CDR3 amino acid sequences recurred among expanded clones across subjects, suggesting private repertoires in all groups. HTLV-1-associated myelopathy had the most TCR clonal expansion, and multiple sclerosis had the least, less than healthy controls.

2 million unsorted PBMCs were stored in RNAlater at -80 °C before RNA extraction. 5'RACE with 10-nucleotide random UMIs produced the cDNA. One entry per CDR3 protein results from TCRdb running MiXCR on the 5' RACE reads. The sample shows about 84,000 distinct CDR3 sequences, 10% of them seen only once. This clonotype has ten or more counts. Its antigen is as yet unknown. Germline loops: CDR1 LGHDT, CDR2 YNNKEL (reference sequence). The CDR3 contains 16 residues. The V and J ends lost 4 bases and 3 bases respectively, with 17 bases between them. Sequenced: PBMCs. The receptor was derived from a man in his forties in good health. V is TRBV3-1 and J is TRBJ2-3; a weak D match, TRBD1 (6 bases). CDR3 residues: CASSLYREKETDTQYF. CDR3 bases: TGTGCCAGCAGCCTCTACAGGGAGAAGGAGACAGATACGCAGTATTTT.